Following are 31 T cell receptor beta chains from one sample sequenced in a study of blood T cell repertoires in COVID-19. Only in-frame clones appear in the TCRdb table, and some are missing; sequencing was by immunoSEQ multiplex PCR. The data show tens of thousands of clones, approximately 82% seen once. Sequenced sample: peripheral blood. The receptors shown here come from a woman aged 55-70 years with acute or convalescent COVID-19.

This clone was seen a handful of times. The chain combines TRBV5-1 with TRBJ1-2; D perhaps matches TRBD1 (5 bases). The germline V and J ends were trimmed by 3 bases and 4 bases, with 10 bases remaining between them. The germline gives CDR1 SGHRS, CDR2 YFSETQ. The CDR3 consists of 13 residues. The CDR3 spells CASSSTEIYGYTF. CDR3 coding DNA: TGCGCCAGCAGCTCGACAGAGATCTATGGCTACACCTTC.

V is TRBV19 and J is TRBJ1-1; TRBD1 agrees at 8 bases. The CDR3 consists of 19 residues. Germline CDR1 is LNHDA and CDR2 is SQIVND (reference sequence). J was trimmed by 3 bases and V by 8 bases; bases with no gene match: 23. CDR3 sequence: CASSRTPIAPDRGDTEAFF. In nucleotides, the CDR3 is TGTGCCAGTTCCCGAACCCCAATTGCCCCAGACAGGGGCGACACTGAAGCTTTCTTT.

The chain recombines TRBV5-4 with TRBJ1-2; the match to TRBD1 covers 8 bases. This CDR3 contains 15 residues. V lost 3 bases, J lost 0 bases, and 4 bases stayed unmatched. Germline CDR1 is SGHNT and CDR2 is YYREEE (reference sequence). CDR3 loop: CASSSTTGANYGYTF. CDR3 coding DNA: TGTGCCAGCAGCTCTACGACAGGGGCTAACTATGGCTACACCTTC.

The chain uses TRBV10-3 and TRBJ2-7; D possibly corresponds to TRBD1 (6 bases). CDR3 length: 14 amino acids. CDR1 ENHRY and CDR2 SYGVKD come from the germline V gene. Trimming shortened V by 7 bases and J by 5 bases, and 18 bases separated the two germline ends. CDR3 amino acids: CAITGDILLHEQYF. CDR3 nucleotides: TGTGCCATCACCGGGGACATCTTGCTCCACGAGCAGTACTTC.

A few counts support this clone. The chain links TRBV7-3 to TRBJ1-2; the match to TRBD1 covers 7 bases. Per germline, CDR1 SGHTA and CDR2 FQGTGA. V shed 2 bases, J shed 4 bases, and the junction held 7 bases outside the gene matches. This CDR3 contains 15 residues. The CDR3 nucleotides are TGTGCCAGCAGCTTAGATGACAGGGCTACCTATGGCTACACCTTC. This gives the protein CASSLDDRATYGYTF.

This clone was recorded many times. The V gene is TRBV14, the J gene TRBJ1-6, with D unclear. Per germline, CDR1 SGHDN and CDR2 FVKESK. Deletions cut 6 bases from V and 16 bases from J, with 13 bases between. This CDR3 comprises 11 residues. The CDR3 region has the DNA TGTGCCAGCAGTGCACGACGGGAACTCCACTTT. This sequence encodes CASSARRELHF.

The rearrangement joins TRBV11-2 to TRBJ2-1; 9 positions agree with TRBD2. The ends lost 1 base at V and 9 bases at J; junction bases unmatched: 7. The germline V gene encodes CDR1 SGHAT and CDR2 FQNNGV. This CDR3 is built from 15 residues. The CDR3 protein is CASSLVSSGATEQFF. CDR3 nucleotides: TGTGCCAGCAGCTTAGTTTCTAGCGGGGCGACTGAGCAGTTCTTC.

V and J are TRBV19 and TRBJ1-1; D gene uncertain. The V end was cut by 3 bases, the J end by 1 base, with 6 bases between. The V gene's germline CDR1 is LNHDA and CDR2 SQIVND (reference sequence). The CDR3 is made up of 13 amino acids. This CDR3 reads CASSINGNTEAFF. The CDR3 coding sequence is TGTGCCAGTAGTATTAACGGGAACACTGAAGCTTTCTTT.

As concerns this clone: The same CDR3 can be traced to other DNA sequences in this sample. V usage is TRBV7-3 and J usage is TRBJ2-1, with 8 positions matching TRBD1. The CDR3 extends over 14 amino acids. V lost 3 bases, J lost 7 bases, and 5 bases stayed unmatched. Germline V lookup: CDR1 SGHTA, CDR2 FQGTGA. The CDR3 loop reads CASSFSGGLNEQFF. The CDR3 coding sequence is TGTGCCAGCAGCTTTTCAGGGGGCTTAAATGAGCAGTTCTTC.

V usage is TRBV29-1 and J usage is TRBJ2-7; D is unresolved. This CDR3 comprises 10 residues. The germline gives CDR1 SQVTM, CDR2 ANQGSEA. The V end was cut by 8 bases, the J end by 2 bases, with 7 bases between. The DNA for the CDR3 is TGCAGCAACCCTACCTACGAGCAGTACTTC. Its translation is CSNPTYEQYF.

V and J are TRBV7-3 and TRBJ2-3; the match to TRBD2 covers 7 bases. The CDR3 contains 16 residues. V trimming: 2 bases; J trimming: 1 base; junction bases outside the gene matches: 6. The germline CDR1 and CDR2 sequences are SGHTA and FQGTGA. CDR3 protein: CASSLEGLAGTDTQYF. The CDR3 nucleotides read TGTGCCAGCAGCTTAGAAGGTCTAGCGGGCACAGATACGCAGTATTTT.

By sample fraction, this clone is medium-sized. V usage is TRBV7-2 and J usage is TRBJ1-6, with TRBD1 matching 7 bases. V lost 10 bases to trimming and J lost 6 bases; unmatched junction nucleotides: 9. CDR1 SGHTA and CDR2 FQGNSA come from the germline V gene. This CDR3 has 14 residues. CDR3 residues: CAILAGQINSPLHF. The DNA of the CDR3 is TGTGCCATCCTGGCGGGACAGATTAATTCACCCCTCCACTTT.

The chain recombines TRBV19 with TRBJ1-4; D gene unclear. Germline V gene data show CDR1 as LNHDA and CDR2 as SQIVND (reference sequence). V gave up 6 bases and J gave up 8 bases, with 7 bases separating them. This CDR3 has 11 residues. DNA for the CDR3: TGTGCCAGTAGGACGGGAGAAAAACTGTTTTTT. Translating gives CASRTGEKLFF.

The J gene is TRBJ1-3, the V gene TRBV5-4; 9 bases line up with TRBD1. Losses at the gene ends were 3 bases for V and 4 bases for J; bases not matched to a gene: 8. CDR3 length: 16 amino acids. The germline CDR1 and CDR2 sequences are SGHNT and YYREEE (reference sequence). CDR3 sequence (DNA): TGTGCCAGCAGCTCCGGGACAGGGAAATCCGGAAACACCATATATTTT. This gives the protein CASSSGTGKSGNTIYF.

The CDR3 DNA is TGCAGCGGGGAAACAGGGACAGATACGCAGTATTTT. It is translated as CSGETGTDTQYF. The chain is built from TRBV29-1 and TRBJ2-3; D is perhaps TRBD1 (6 bases). Germline V gene lookup returns CDR1 SQVTM and CDR2 ANQGSEA. The CDR3 is 12 amino acids. With 7 bases removed from V and 3 bases from J, the gap between germline ends came to 11 bases.

V gene TRBV6-6 combines with J gene TRBJ1-1, with 8 bases aligning to TRBD1. There are 14 residues in the CDR3. The V gene end was trimmed by 4 bases and the J gene end by 1 base; junction bases not matched to a gene: 2. Germline CDR1 MNHNY, CDR2 SVGAGI (reference sequence). The CDR3 spells CASSSGTGNTEAFF. CDR3 nucleotides: TGTGCCAGCAGTTCCGGGACAGGGAACACTGAAGCTTTCTTT.

V is TRBV19 and J is TRBJ1-6, with D uncertain. Germline lookup yields CDR1 LNHDA and CDR2 SQIVND (reference sequence). Trimming shortened V by 3 bases and J by 0 bases, and 9 bases separated the two germline ends. There are 16 residues in the CDR3. The CDR3: CASSIPGSSYNSPLHF. As DNA, the CDR3 is TGTGCCAGTAGTATTCCTGGGAGCTCCTATAATTCACCCCTCCACTTT.

This rearrangement joins TRBV7-9 to TRBJ1-3; 7 bases fit TRBD1. V was clipped by 6 bases and J by 2 bases; unmatched bases: 4. The germline CDR1 and CDR2 sequences are SEHNR and FQNEAQ (reference sequence). This CDR3 contains 14 residues. The CDR3 here is CASRNQGAGNTIYF. The DNA for the CDR3 is TGTGCCAGCAGAAACCAGGGGGCTGGAAACACCATATATTTT.

This clone was picked up one time. CDR3 bases: TGTGCCAGCAGTCGGGACTTCCCATATACGCAGTATTTT. It translates to CASSRDFPYTQYF. The V and J genes are TRBV6-5 and TRBJ2-3; D is possibly TRBD2 (6 bases). The germline V gene has CDR1 MNHEY and CDR2 SVGAGI. The CDR3 runs to 13 residues. Trimming pared 5 bases from V and 7 bases from J, leaving 13 bases between.

CDR3 coding DNA: TGTGCCAGCAGAGACTTAACAGGGGGAGGTCAGCCCCAGCATTTT. It is translated as CASRDLTGGGQPQHF. The chain is built from TRBV6-5 and TRBJ1-5, with 8 bases fitting TRBD1. With 6 bases clipped from V and 6 bases from J, the junction kept 10 bases outside the gene matches. From germline, CDR1 is MNHEY and CDR2 SVGAGI. CDR3 length: 15 amino acids.

A single count supports this clone. Within the sample, other DNA sequences also encode this same CDR3. The CDR3 region is CASSLQNRAGELFF. CDR3 in DNA: TGTGCCAGCAGTCTGCAAAACCGAGCCGGGGAGCTGTTTTTT. The rearrangement joins TRBV11-2 to TRBJ2-2; D unresolved. V was clipped by 6 bases and J by 6 bases, with 14 bases between them. Germline assignment: CDR1 SGHAT and CDR2 FQNNGV. The CDR3 loop spans 14 amino acids.

The rearrangement uses TRBV5-1 and TRBJ2-3; 7 bases line up with TRBD2. Trimming cost V 3 bases and J 0 bases; bases outside gene matches: 4. Germline V gene sequence: CDR1 SGHRS, CDR2 YFSETQ. The CDR3 sequence is 15 residues long. The CDR3 reads CASSSPRGSTDTQYF. CDR3 nucleotide sequence: TGCGCCAGCAGCTCTCCGCGGGGGAGCACAGATACGCAGTATTTT.

This chain links TRBV6-5 with TRBJ2-3, with 9 bases that match TRBD1. This CDR3 is 14 amino acids long. Germline loops: CDR1 MNHEY, CDR2 SVGAGI. V shed 6 bases and J 3 bases; nucleotides not matched to a gene: 4. Written as DNA, the CDR3 is TGTGCCAGCAGACCGGACAGGGGAACAGATACGCAGTATTTT. The encoded protein is CASRPDRGTDTQYF.

The chain couples TRBV6-6 to TRBJ2-1; 8 nucleotides agree with TRBD2. The germline V gene has CDR1 MNHNY and CDR2 SVGAGI (reference sequence). With V trimmed by 7 bases and J by 6 bases, 14 bases remained unmatched. CDR3 size: 16 residues. CDR3 in amino acids: CASTLVGRGGRNEQFF. The CDR3 nucleotides are TGTGCCAGCACCCTCGTGGGTCGGGGGGGCCGCAATGAGCAGTTCTTC.

The chain combines TRBV10-3 with TRBJ2-5; maybe TRBD1 (6 bases). V was trimmed by 6 bases and J by 1 base, leaving 21 bases between them. The germline gives CDR1 ENHRY, CDR2 SYGVKD. The CDR3 length is 17 residues. CDR3 nucleotide sequence: TGTGCCATCAGGGCGACATTTTGGGACACCACCCAAGAGACCCAGTACTTC. It specifies CAIRATFWDTTQETQYF.

This clone was counted once. The chain has TRBV18 and TRBJ1-1; D gene unclear. The CDR3 runs to 15 residues. V lost 2 bases and J 1 base, leaving 11 bases between the germline ends. Germline CDR1 reads KGHSH; CDR2 reads LQKENI. Written as DNA, the CDR3 is TGTGCCAGCTCACCAAACCCGACGGGGAACACTGAAGCTTTCTTT. It encodes CASSPNPTGNTEAFF.

This clone showed up just a few times. This chain joins TRBV7-2 and TRBJ2-7; TRBD2 is a possible D gene (5 bases). The V gene lost 2 bases and the J gene lost 0 bases, with 11 bases spanning the gap. Germline V gene sequence: CDR1 SGHTA, CDR2 FQGNSA. The CDR3 totals 15 residues. CDR3 sequence reads: CASSLLGTSSYEQYF. DNA of the CDR3: TGTGCCAGCAGCTTACTTGGAACTAGCTCCTACGAGCAGTACTTC.

The chain employs TRBV9 and TRBJ2-1; 7 positions match TRBD1. The V segment lost 0 bases and the J segment 5 bases; nucleotides outside the gene matches: 11. Germline assignment: CDR1 SGDLS and CDR2 YYNGEE. The CDR3 runs 17 residues. The CDR3 loop reads CASSVDPPQGVNNEQFF. The CDR3 DNA reads TGTGCCAGCAGCGTAGATCCCCCCCAGGGGGTGAACAATGAGCAGTTCTTC.

This clone was counted between two and nine times. The chain joins TRBV4-1 to TRBJ1-5; no definite D call. Per the germline V gene, CDR1 is MGHRA and CDR2 is YSYEKL. There are 14 residues in the CDR3. With 0 bases removed from V and 6 bases from J, the gap between germline ends came to 9 bases. This CDR3 reads CASSQEGPRQPQHF. CDR3 coding DNA: TGCGCCAGCAGCCAAGAGGGCCCCCGTCAGCCCCAGCATTTT.

J is TRBJ2-7 and V is TRBV19; D not certain. CDR3 length equals 13 residues. CDR1 is LNHDA and CDR2 is SQIVND in the germline V gene (reference sequence). The germline V and J ends were trimmed by 7 bases and 2 bases, with 12 bases remaining between them. The CDR3 coding sequence is TGTGCCAGTAAGAACAAGGAGACCTACGAGCAGTACTTC. Its protein is CASKNKETYEQYF.

The genes are TRBV6-6 and TRBJ1-2; D is possibly TRBD1 (5 bases). CDR1 is MNHNY, CDR2 SVGAGI, per germline (reference sequence). The CDR3 runs 12 residues. V was cut by 9 bases and J by 6 bases, with 14 bases left in between. The CDR3 is CASKGNYDGYTF. CDR3 nucleotide sequence: TGTGCCAGTAAGGGGAATTATGATGGCTACACCTTC.